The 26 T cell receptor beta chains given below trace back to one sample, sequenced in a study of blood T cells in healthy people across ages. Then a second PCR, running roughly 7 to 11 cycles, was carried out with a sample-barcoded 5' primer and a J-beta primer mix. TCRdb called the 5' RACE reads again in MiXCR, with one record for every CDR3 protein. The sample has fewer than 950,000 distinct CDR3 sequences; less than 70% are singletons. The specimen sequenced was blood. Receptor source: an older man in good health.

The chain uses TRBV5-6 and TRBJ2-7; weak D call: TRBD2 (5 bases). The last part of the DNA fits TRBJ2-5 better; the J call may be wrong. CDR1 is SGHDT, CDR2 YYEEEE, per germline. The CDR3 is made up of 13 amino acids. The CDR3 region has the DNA TGTGCCAGCAGCTCTGCGGTCGGAGGGACCCAGTACTTC. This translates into CASSSAVGGTQYF.

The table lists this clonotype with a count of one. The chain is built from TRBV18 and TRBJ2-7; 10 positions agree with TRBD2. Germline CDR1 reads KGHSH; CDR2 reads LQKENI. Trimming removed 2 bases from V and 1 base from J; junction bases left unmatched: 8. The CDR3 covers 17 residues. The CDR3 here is CASSPYRAGGSSYEQYF. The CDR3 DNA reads TGTGCCAGCTCACCATATCGAGCGGGAGGGTCGTCCTACGAGCAGTACTTC.

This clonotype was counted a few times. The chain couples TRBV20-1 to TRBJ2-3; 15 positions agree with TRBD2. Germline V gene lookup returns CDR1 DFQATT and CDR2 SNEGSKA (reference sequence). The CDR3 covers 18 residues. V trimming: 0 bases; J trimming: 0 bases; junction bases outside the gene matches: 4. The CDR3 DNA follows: TGCAGTGCTAGAGATCGGGGGACTAGCGGGAGGAGCACAGATACGCAGTATTTT. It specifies CSARDRGTSGRSTDTQYF.

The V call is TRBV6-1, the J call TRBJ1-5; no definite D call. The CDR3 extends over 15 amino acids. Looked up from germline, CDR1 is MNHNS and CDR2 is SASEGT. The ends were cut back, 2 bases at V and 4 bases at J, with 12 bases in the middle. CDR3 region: CASSEIESANQPQHF. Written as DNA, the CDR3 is TGTGCCAGCAGTGAAATAGAGTCGGCGAATCAGCCCCAGCATTTT.

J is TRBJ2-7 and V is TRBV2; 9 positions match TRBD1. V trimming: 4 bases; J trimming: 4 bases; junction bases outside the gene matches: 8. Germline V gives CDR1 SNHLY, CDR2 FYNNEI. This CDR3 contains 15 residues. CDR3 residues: CASSVGGTGMYEQYF. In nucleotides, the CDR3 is TGTGCCAGCAGTGTCGGGGGGACAGGGATGTACGAGCAGTACTTC.

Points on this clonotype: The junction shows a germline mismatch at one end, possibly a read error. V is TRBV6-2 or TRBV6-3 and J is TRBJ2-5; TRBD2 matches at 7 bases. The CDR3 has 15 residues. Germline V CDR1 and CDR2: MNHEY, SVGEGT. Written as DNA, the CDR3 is TGTGCCAGCAGACCCCGGGGGGAACTCCAAGAGACCCAGTGCTTC. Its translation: CASRPRGELQETQCF.

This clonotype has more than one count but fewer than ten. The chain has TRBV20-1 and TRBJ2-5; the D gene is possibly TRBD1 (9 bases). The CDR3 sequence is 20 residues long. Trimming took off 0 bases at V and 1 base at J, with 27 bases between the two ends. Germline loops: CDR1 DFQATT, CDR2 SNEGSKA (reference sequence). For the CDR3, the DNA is TGCAGTGCTAGAGATTCCACAGGGGGCTACGGGAGGGCTACCCAAGAGACCCAGTACTTC. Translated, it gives CSARDSTGGYGRATQETQYF.

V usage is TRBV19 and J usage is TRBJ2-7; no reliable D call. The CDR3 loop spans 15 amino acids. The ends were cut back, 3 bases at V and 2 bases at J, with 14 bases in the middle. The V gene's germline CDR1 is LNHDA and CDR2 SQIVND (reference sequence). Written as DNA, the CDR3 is TGTGCCAGTAGTATCGGAGACGGACCCACCTACGAGCAGTACTTC. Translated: CASSIGDGPTYEQYF. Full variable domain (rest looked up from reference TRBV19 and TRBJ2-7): DGGITQSPKYLFRKEGQNVTLSCEQNLNHDAMYWYRQDPGQGLRLIYYSQIVNDFQKGDIAEGYSVSREKKESFPLTVTSAQKNPTAFYLCASSIGDGPTYEQYFGPGTRLTVT.

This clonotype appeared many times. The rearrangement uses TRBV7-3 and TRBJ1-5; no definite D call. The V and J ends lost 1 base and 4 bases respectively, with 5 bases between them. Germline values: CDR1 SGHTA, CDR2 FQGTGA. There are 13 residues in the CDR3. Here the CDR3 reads CASSLSVNQPQHF. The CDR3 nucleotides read TGTGCCAGCAGCTTAAGCGTGAATCAGCCCCAGCATTTT.

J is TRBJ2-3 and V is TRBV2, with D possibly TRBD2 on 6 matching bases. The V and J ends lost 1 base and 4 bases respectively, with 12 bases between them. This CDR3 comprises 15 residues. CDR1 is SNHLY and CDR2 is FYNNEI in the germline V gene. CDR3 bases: TGTGCCAGCAGTGAAGTAGGGGAGGTTCCAGATACGCAGTATTTT. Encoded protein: CASSEVGEVPDTQYF. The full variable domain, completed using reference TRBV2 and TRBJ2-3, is EPEVTQTPSHQVTQMGQEVILRCVPISNHLYFYWYRQILGQKVEFLVSFYNNEISEKSEIFDDQFSVERPDGSNFTLKIRSTKLEDSAMYFCASSEVGEVPDTQYFGPGTRLTVL.

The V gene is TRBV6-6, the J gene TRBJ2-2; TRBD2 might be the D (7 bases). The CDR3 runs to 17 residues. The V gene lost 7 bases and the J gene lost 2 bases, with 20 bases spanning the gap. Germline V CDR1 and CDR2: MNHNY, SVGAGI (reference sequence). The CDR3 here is CASTRGEGDTNTGELFF. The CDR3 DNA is TGTGCCAGCACCCGAGGGGAGGGGGATACAAACACCGGGGAGCTGTTTTTT.

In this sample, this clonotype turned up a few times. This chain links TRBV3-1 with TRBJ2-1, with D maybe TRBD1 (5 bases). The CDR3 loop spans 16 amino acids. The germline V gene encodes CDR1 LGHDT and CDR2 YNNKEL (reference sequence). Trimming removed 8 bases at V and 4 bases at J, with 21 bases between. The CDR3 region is CASGSDQGGGYNEQFF. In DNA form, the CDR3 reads TGTGCCAGCGGGTCTGACCAGGGTGGTGGGTACAATGAGCAGTTCTTC.

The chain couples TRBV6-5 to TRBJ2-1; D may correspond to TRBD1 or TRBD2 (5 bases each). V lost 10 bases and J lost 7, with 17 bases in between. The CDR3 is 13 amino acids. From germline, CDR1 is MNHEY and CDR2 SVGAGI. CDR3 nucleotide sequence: TGTGCCACCAAGGGGACCACCCGTAATGAGCAGTTCTTC. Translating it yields CATKGTTRNEQFF.

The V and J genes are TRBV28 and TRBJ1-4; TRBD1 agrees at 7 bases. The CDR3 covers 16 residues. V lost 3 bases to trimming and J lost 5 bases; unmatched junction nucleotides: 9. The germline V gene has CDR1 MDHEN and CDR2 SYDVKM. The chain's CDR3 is CASSFLQGGGNEKLFF. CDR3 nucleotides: TGTGCCAGCAGTTTTCTCCAGGGGGGAGGGAATGAAAAACTGTTTTTT.

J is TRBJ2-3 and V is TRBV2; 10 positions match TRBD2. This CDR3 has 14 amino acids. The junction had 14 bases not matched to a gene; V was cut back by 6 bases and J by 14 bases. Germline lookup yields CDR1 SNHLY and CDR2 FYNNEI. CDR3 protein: CASRGTSVDRYAYF. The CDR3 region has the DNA TGTGCCAGCAGAGGGACTAGCGTGGACAGATACGCGTATTTT.

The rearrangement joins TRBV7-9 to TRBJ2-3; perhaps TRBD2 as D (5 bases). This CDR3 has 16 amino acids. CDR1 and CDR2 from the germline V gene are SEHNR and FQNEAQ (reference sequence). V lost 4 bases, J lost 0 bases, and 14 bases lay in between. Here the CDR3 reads CASSSPQRTSTDTQYF. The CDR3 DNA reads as TGTGCCAGCAGCTCACCCCAGCGGACTAGCACAGATACGCAGTATTTT.

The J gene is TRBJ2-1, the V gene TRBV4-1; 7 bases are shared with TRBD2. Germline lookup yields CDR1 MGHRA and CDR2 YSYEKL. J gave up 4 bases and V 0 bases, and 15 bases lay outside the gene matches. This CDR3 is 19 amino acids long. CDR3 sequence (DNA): TGCGCCAGCAGCCAAGACCCGGAACTAACGGGAGGCGCGTACAATGAGCAGTTCTTC. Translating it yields CASSQDPELTGGAYNEQFF.

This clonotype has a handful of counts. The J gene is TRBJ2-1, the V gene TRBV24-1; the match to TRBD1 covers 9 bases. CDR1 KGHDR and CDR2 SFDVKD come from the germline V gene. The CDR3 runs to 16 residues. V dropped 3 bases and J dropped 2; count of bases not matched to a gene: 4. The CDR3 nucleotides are TGTGCCACCAGTGATGCCGGGACAGGGCCCTACAATGAGCAGTTCTTC. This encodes CATSDAGTGPYNEQFF.

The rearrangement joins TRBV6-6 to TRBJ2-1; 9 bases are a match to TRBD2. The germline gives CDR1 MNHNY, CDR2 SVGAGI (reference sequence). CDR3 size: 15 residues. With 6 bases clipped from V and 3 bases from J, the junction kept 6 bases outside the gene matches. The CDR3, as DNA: TGTGCCAGCAGCAAGACTAGCGGAGACTACAATGAGCAGTTCTTC. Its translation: CASSKTSGDYNEQFF.

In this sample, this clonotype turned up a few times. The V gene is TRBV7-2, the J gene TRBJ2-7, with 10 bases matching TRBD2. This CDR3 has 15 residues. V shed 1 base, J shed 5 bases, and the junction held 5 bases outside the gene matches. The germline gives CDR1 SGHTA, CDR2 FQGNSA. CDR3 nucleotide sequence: TGTGCCAGCAGCTTAGAGGCTAGCGGGAGCGACGAGCAGTACTTC. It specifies CASSLEASGSDEQYF.

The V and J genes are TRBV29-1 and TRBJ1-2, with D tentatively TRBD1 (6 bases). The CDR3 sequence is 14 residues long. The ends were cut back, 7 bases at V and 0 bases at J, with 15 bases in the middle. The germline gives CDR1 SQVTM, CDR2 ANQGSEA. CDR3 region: CSAGGQHSNYGYTF. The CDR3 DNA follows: TGCAGCGCTGGAGGACAGCACTCTAACTATGGCTACACCTTC.

The CDR3 bases are TGTGCCAGCAGCTTCTGGACTAGCGGGAGTACTAGGGAGACCCAGTACTTC. This sequence encodes CASSFWTSGSTRETQYF. This sequence joins TRBV7-9 and TRBJ2-5; the match to TRBD2 covers 13 bases. CDR1 SEHNR and CDR2 FQNEAQ come from the germline V gene (reference sequence). CDR3 size: 17 residues. Trimming removed 3 bases from V and 5 bases from J; junction bases left unmatched: 9.

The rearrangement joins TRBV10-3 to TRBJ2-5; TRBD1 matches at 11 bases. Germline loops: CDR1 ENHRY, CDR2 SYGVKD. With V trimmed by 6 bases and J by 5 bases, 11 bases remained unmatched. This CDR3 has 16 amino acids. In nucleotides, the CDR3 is TGTGCCATCAGGGACTCCGGGACAGGGGGAGGGGAGACCCAGTACTTC. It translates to CAIRDSGTGGGETQYF.

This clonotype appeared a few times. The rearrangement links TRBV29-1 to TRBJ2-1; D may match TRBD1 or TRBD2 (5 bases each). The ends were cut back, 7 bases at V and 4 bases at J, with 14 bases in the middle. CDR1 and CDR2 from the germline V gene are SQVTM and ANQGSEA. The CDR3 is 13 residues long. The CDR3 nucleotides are TGCAGCGAGGTGAGGGGCCGTTACAATGAGCAGTTCTTC. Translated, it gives CSEVRGRYNEQFF.

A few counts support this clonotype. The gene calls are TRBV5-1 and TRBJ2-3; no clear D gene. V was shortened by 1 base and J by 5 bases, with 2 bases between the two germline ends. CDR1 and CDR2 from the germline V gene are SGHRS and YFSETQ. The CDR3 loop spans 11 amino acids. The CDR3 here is CASSLQDTQYF. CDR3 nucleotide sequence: TGCGCCAGCAGCTTGCAAGATACGCAGTATTTT.

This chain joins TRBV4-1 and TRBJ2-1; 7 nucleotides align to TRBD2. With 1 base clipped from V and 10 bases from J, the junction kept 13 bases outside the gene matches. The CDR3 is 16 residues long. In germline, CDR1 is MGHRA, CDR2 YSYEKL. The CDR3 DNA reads TGCGCCAGCAGCCAAGGGGATAAACTAGCGTTGAACGAGCAGTTCTTC. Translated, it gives CASSQGDKLALNEQFF.